A single sample gave rise to the 20 T cell receptor beta chains below, sequenced in a study of response to subunit inactivated influenza vaccine. TCRdb reprocessed the RT-PCR reads via MiXCR and lists one record per CDR3 protein. The repertoire holds under 800,000 distinct CDR3 sequences, with about 15% as singletons. The sample was PBMCs from blood, taken approximately 15 days before vaccination. The receptors derive from a man aged 50 to 59 who received an inactivated influenza vaccine.

V and J are TRBV6-1 and TRBJ2-3; D may match TRBD1 or TRBD2 (5 bases each). CDR3 size: 16 residues. CDR1 and CDR2 from the germline V gene are MNHNS and SASEGT. V was shortened by 8 bases and J by 2 bases, with 20 bases between the two germline ends. As DNA, the CDR3 is TGTGCCAGCTCCGTATTGTCGGGGACCCTCACAGATACGCAGTATTTT. This translates into CASSVLSGTLTDTQYF.

This clonotype was recorded at least ten times. V is TRBV11-2 and J is TRBJ2-1; D perhaps matches TRBD2 (5 bases). Looked up from germline, CDR1 is SGHAT and CDR2 is FQNNGV. This CDR3 spans 15 amino acids. V gave up 2 bases and J gave up 3 bases, with 11 bases separating them. The DNA of the CDR3 is TGTGCCAGCAGCTTAACTTTAGACTACTACAATGAGCAGTTCTTC. Residues: CASSLTLDYYNEQFF. Together with reference TRBV11-2 and TRBJ2-1, the CDR3 gives the full variable domain: EAGVAQSPRYKIIEKRQSVAFWCNPISGHATLYWYQQILGQGPKLLIQFQNNGVVDDSQLPKDRFSAERLKGVDSTLKIQPAKLEDSAVYLCASSLTLDYYNEQFFGPGTRLTVL.

The V and J genes are TRBV6-1 and TRBJ2-5; D is ambiguous. CDR1 is MNHNS, CDR2 SASEGT, per germline. The V end lost 6 bases, the J end lost 7 bases, and 21 bases lay between the germline ends. The CDR3 is 15 residues long. The CDR3 DNA sequence: TGTGCCAGCAGCCAAGGACCGGATTGGTCAGCGACCCAGTACTTC. Its protein is CASSQGPDWSATQYF.

The chain has TRBV12-3 or TRBV12-4 and TRBJ1-5; 8 bases map to TRBD1. This CDR3 has 15 amino acids. V trimming: 5 bases; J trimming: 5 bases; junction bases outside the gene matches: 8. CDR3 loop: CASSPLGQAHQPQHF. CDR3 bases: TGTGCCAGCAGTCCATTGGGACAGGCCCATCAGCCCCAGCATTTT.

This clonotype was seen a handful of times. This chain uses TRBV20-1 with TRBJ2-3; D not certain. The germline V gene has CDR1 DFQATT and CDR2 SNEGSKA (reference sequence). Trimming stripped 0 bases from V and 2 bases from J, with 12 bases between. This CDR3 contains 15 residues. CDR3 DNA: TGCAGTGCTAGAGAAGGCGGATCCTTCACAGATACGCAGTATTTT. It specifies CSAREGGSFTDTQYF.

V is TRBV5-1 and J is TRBJ2-7; D is perhaps TRBD1 or TRBD2 (5 bases each). V was shortened by 0 bases and J by 0 bases, with 10 bases between the two germline ends. This CDR3 comprises 15 residues. Germline V CDR1 and CDR2: SGHRS, YFSETQ. The CDR3 DNA sequence: TGCGCCAGCAGCTTGGCCCGGGGCCGCTCCTACGAGCAGTACTTC. This translates into CASSLARGRSYEQYF.

At least ten counts were recorded for this clonotype. V is TRBV4-1 and J is TRBJ2-1, with D possibly being TRBD2 (6 bases). The V gene's germline CDR1 is MGHRA and CDR2 YSYEKL. This CDR3 comprises 15 residues. The ends were cut back, 3 bases at V and 0 bases at J, with 9 bases in the middle. This chain's CDR3 is CASSQGLNSYNEQFF. CDR3 DNA: TGCGCCAGCAGCCAGGGACTGAACTCCTACAATGAGCAGTTCTTC.

Remarks on this clonotype: An end of the junction differs from the germline gene, which may be a read error. This chain uses TRBV6-1 with TRBJ2-5; 9 nucleotides agree with TRBD1. This CDR3 contains 16 residues. Germline assignment: CDR1 MNHNS and CDR2 SASEGT. The CDR3 protein is CASSPFPGQGRETQYF. CDR3 DNA sequence: TGTGCCAGCAGTCCTTTCCCGGGACAGGGTAGGGAGACCCAGTACTTT.

This clonotype was detected only a few times. The chain carries TRBV3-1 and TRBJ1-5; TRBD1 matches 10 bases. The length of the CDR3 is 13 residues. Trimming at V came to 4 bases and at J to 9 bases, leaving 3 bases not matched to a gene. CDR1 and CDR2 from the germline V gene are LGHDT and YNNKEL (reference sequence). CDR3 bases: TGTGCCAGCAGCCCCCGGGACAGGGGGCCCCAGCATTTT. The encoded protein is CASSPRDRGPQHF.

The chain combines TRBV27 with TRBJ2-2; 8 positions match TRBD2. The CDR3 loop spans 16 amino acids. The J segment lost 7 bases and the V segment lost 5 bases, leaving 12 bases of the junction unmatched. Germline V gene data show CDR1 as MNHEY and CDR2 as SMNVEV (reference sequence). Here the CDR3 reads CASSPTFGSGDGELFF. The CDR3 DNA follows: TGTGCCAGCAGTCCGACCTTTGGTAGCGGGGACGGGGAGCTGTTTTTT.

The gene calls are TRBV6-5 and TRBJ2-2; 7 nucleotides align to TRBD2. CDR1 MNHEY and CDR2 SVGAGI come from the germline V gene. This CDR3 has 17 amino acids. J lost 4 bases, V lost 0 bases, and 8 bases had no gene match. The CDR3 region has the DNA TGTGCCAGCAGTTACTCATCCAGGACGGGGGGCACCGGGGAGCTGTTTTTT. As protein: CASSYSSRTGGTGELFF.

V gene TRBV20-1 combines with J gene TRBJ2-4, with TRBD2 matching 12 bases. V was pared by 2 bases and J by 0 bases, with 5 bases of the junction left unmatched. CDR3 length equals 17 residues. Germline V gives CDR1 DFQATT, CDR2 SNEGSKA (reference sequence). The CDR3, as DNA: TGCAGTGCTAGACTACTAGCGGGGGGATTAGCCAAAAACATTCAGTACTTC. Translated, it gives CSARLLAGGLAKNIQYF.

Only a few counts were recorded for this clonotype. This chain connects TRBV14 to TRBJ2-1; D is undetermined. CDR1 and CDR2 (germline): SGHDN, FVKESK. The V end was cut by 3 bases, the J end by 7 bases, with 7 bases between. There are 12 residues in the CDR3. The CDR3 reads CASSHRLNEQFF. The DNA of the CDR3 is TGTGCCAGCAGCCATCGTTTGAATGAGCAGTTCTTC.

This chain links TRBV3-1 with TRBJ2-5, with a possible D match to TRBD1 (5 bases). Trimming pared 0 bases from V and 3 bases from J, leaving 17 bases between. The CDR3 extends over 17 amino acids. Germline CDR1 LGHDT, CDR2 YNNKEL (reference sequence). The CDR3 DNA follows: TGTGCCAGCAGCCAAGAGGTGCAGGCAGGGAAAAAAGAGACCCAGTACTTC. Translating gives CASSQEVQAGKKETQYF.

The gene calls are TRBV11-2 and TRBJ2-3; D unresolved. V gave up 5 bases and J gave up 0 bases, with 9 bases separating them. Germline V CDR1 and CDR2: SGHAT, FQNNGV. The CDR3 contains 14 residues. This chain's CDR3 is CASSVFTSTDTQYF. The CDR3 coding sequence is TGTGCCAGCAGCGTATTTACTAGCACAGATACGCAGTATTTT.

This clonotype has at least ten counts. The gene calls are TRBV5-6 and TRBJ1-2; the D gene is possibly TRBD1 (5 bases). V gave up 4 bases and J gave up 0 bases, with 16 bases separating them. Per germline, CDR1 SGHDT and CDR2 YYEEEE. The CDR3 consists of 16 residues. The DNA of the CDR3 is TGTGCCAGCAGCGTCAAACCGGGACTTTCTAACTATGGCTACACCTTC. Protein sequence: CASSVKPGLSNYGYTF.

This clonotype showed up just a few times. V and J are TRBV4-3 and TRBJ1-6; D gene uncertain. The V gene lost 0 bases and the J gene lost 9 bases, with 12 bases spanning the gap. The CDR3 consists of 15 residues. Germline V gene lookup returns CDR1 LGHNA and CDR2 YSLEER. The CDR3 DNA reads TGCGCCAGCAGCCAAGAAACGCTTGGCGGTTCACCCCTCCACTTT. Protein sequence: CASSQETLGGSPLHF.

This chain uses TRBV14 with TRBJ2-2; D may be TRBD1 (6 bases). Trimming left V 3 bases short and J 4 bases short, with 12 bases between. The CDR3 runs to 15 residues. Germline V lookup: CDR1 SGHDN, CDR2 FVKESK. The CDR3 DNA reads as TGTGCCAGCAGCCAGTTGGGGACACCCACCGGGGAGCTGTTTTTT. Protein: CASSQLGTPTGELFF.

In its sample, this clonotype was seen a few times. The V gene is TRBV5-6, the J gene TRBJ2-7, with D uncertain. V was shortened by 4 bases and J by 0 bases, with 11 bases between the two germline ends. The CDR3 is 14 residues long. The germline gives CDR1 SGHDT, CDR2 YYEEEE. The CDR3 coding sequence is TGTGCCAGCAGCACCACCACTTACTCCTACGAGCAGTACTTC. Protein: CASSTTTYSYEQYF.

There are a few counts of this clonotype. V and J are TRBV7-3 and TRBJ2-3; D is unresolved. The germline gives CDR1 SGHTA, CDR2 FQGTGA. V was trimmed by 4 bases and J by 10 bases, leaving 15 bases between them. There are 13 residues in the CDR3. The CDR3: CASSSPPVMAQYF. CDR3 in DNA: TGTGCCAGCAGCTCCCCCCCCGTAATGGCGCAGTATTTT.